The TCR beta chain described here comes from a study of T cell clones after liver transplantation. Study-wide background: Timepoints were pre-transplant, pre-withdrawal, and after withdrawal was completed or failed.

The CDR3 totals 14 residues. In germline, CDR1 is MNHNY, CDR2 SVGAGI (reference sequence). Trimming at V came to 0 bases and at J to 3 bases, leaving 2 bases not matched to a gene. Generated by immunoSEQ multiplex PCR, the TCRdb table keeps only in-frame clones and is missing some. The repertoire holds approximately 100,000 clones, 75% to 90% seen once, with around 0.97% in the top ten. The clonotype was recovered from a human donor who received a liver transplant. This sample comprised CD4+ T cells from blood, obtained before liver transplant. V gene TRBV6-6 combines with J gene TRBJ2-7; TRBD2 aligns across 7 bases. This CDR3 is CASSYSSGVYEQYF. CDR3 nucleotide sequence: TGTGCCAGCAGTTACTCGAGCGGGGTCTACGAGCAGTACTTC.